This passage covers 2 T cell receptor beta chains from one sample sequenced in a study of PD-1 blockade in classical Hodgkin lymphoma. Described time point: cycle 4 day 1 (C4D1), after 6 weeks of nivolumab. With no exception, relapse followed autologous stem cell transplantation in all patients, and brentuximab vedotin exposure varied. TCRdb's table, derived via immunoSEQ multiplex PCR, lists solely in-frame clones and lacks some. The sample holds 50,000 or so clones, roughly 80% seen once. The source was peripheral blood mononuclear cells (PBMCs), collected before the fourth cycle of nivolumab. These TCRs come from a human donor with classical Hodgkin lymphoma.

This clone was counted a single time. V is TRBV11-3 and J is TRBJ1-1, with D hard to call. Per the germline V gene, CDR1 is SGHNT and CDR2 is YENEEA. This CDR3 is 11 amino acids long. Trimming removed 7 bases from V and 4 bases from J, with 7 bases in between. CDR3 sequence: CASTEGTEAFF. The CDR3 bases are TGTGCCAGCACAGAGGGCACTGAAGCTTTCTTT.

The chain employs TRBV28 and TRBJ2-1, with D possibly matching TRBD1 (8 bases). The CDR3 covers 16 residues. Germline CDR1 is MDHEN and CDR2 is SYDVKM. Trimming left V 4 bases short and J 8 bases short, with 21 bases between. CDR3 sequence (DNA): TGTGCCAGCAGTTCATTACAGGGGGGGGATAGGGATGAGCAGTTCTTC. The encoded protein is CASSSLQGGDRDEQFF.